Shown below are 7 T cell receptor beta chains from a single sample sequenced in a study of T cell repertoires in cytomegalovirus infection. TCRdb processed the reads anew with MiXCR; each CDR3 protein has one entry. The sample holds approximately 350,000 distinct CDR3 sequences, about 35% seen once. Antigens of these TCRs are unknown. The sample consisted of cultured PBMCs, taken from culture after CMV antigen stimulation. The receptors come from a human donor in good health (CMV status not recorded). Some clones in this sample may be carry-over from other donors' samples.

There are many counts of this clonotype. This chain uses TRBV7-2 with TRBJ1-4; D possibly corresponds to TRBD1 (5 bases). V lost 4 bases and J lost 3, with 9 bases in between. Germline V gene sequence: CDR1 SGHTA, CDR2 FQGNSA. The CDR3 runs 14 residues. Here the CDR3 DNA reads TGTGCCAGCAGCTCGGGACCGGCTAATGAAAAACTGTTTTTT. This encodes CASSSGPANEKLFF.

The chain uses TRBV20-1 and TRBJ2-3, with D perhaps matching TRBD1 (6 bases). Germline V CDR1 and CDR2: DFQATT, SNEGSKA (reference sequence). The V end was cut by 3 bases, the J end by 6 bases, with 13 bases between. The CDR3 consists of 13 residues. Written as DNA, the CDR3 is TGCAGTGCTAGGAACCTCCAGGGGGATACGCAGTATTTT. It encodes CSARNLQGDTQYF.

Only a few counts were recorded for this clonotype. The chain's CDR3 is CASSFRGLGFYEQYV. The CDR3 DNA follows: TGTGCCAGCAGTTTTAGGGGATTAGGCTTCTACGAGCAGTACGTC. The chain is built from TRBV28 and TRBJ2-7, with D perhaps matching TRBD1 (5 bases). The CDR3 has 15 amino acids. The ends were cut back, 3 bases at V and 3 bases at J, with 15 bases in the middle. Germline V gene lookup returns CDR1 MDHEN and CDR2 SYDVKM.

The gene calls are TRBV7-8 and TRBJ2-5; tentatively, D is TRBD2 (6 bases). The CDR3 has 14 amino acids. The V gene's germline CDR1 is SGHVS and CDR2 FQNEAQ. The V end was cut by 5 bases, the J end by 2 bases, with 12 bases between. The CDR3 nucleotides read TGTGCCAGCAGCCCGAGGGACTTGCAAGAGACCCAGTACTTC. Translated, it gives CASSPRDLQETQYF.

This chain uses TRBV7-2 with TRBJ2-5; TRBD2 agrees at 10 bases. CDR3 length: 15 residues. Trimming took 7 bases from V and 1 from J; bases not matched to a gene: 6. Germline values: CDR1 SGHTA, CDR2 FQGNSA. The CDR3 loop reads CASIWTSGIQETQYF. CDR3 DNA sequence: TGTGCCAGCATCTGGACTAGCGGCATCCAAGAGACCCAGTACTTC.

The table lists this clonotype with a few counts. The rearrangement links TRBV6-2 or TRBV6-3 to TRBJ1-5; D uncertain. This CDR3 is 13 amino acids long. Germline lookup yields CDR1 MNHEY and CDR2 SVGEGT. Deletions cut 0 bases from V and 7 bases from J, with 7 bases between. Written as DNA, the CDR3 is TGTGCCAGCAGTTACTCGTCATGGCAGCCCCAGCATTTT. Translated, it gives CASSYSSWQPQHF.

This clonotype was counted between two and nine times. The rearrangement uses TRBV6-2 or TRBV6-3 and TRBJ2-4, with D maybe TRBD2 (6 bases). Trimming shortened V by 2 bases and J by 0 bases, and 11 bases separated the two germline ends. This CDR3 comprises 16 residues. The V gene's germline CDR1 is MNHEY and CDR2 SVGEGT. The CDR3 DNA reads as TGTGCCAGCAGTTACCGGGGGATCCTAGCCAAAAACATTCAGTACTTC. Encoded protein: CASSYRGILAKNIQYF.